The next 29 T cell receptor beta chains were all read from a single sample in a study of CD8+ T cells in alopecia areata. Extracted RNA was reverse transcribed into cDNA, the sequencing template. The assay was immunoSEQ multiplex PCR, and TCRdb's table has in-frame clones only and misses some. The sample carries over 120,000 clones, 51% recorded once. Sample: CD4+ T cells sorted from blood, taken at week 0. These receptors originate from a human donor with alopecia areata.

On this clone itself: The same CDR3 is also encoded by other DNA sequences in this sample. V and J are TRBV30 and TRBJ1-1, with no clear D. V was shortened by 0 bases and J by 5 bases, with 7 bases between the two germline ends. The length of the CDR3 is 12 residues. Germline CDR1 GTSNPN, CDR2 SVGIG (reference sequence). The CDR3 coding sequence is TGTGCCTGGAGTGTACGGGGAACTGAAGCTTTCTTT. Encoded protein: CAWSVRGTEAFF.

This chain uses TRBV6-1 with TRBJ1-5; D is unresolved. CDR3 size: 14 residues. The germline CDR1 and CDR2 sequences are MNHNS and SASEGT. Trimming cost V 2 bases and J 3 bases, with 8 bases left between them. Here the CDR3 DNA reads TGTGCCAGCAGTGAACCCCAAAACAATCAGCCCCAGCATTTT. It codes for CASSEPQNNQPQHF.

There are a few counts of this clone. The chain joins TRBV5-6 to TRBJ1-3; D gene uncertain. V lost 3 bases and J lost 2, with 6 bases in between. This CDR3 region has 13 residues. The V gene's germline CDR1 is SGHDT and CDR2 YYEEEE. CDR3 bases: TGTGCCAGCAGCTCCATGGCTGGAAACACCATATATTTT. Residues: CASSSMAGNTIYF.

A few counts support this clone. This likely comes from a read error, as the CDR3 has no conserved phenylalanine or tryptophan at its end. The limits of the CDR3 on the DNA are not certain, so only TCRdb's listed CDR3 is given. The J gene is TRBJ1-1, the V gene TRBV12-2; the table's TRBD1 call for D was not verified on the DNA. TRBV12-2 is an annotated pseudogene. Ends included, the CDR3 has 9 residues. This CDR3 reads CASRFLTGV.

The chain is built from TRBV5-1 and TRBJ2-7; D might be TRBD1 or TRBD2, each matching 5 bases. This CDR3 has 14 residues. Per germline, CDR1 SGHRS and CDR2 YFSETQ. V lost 1 base to trimming and J lost 5 bases, with 13 bases between them. CDR3 in DNA: TGCGCCAGCAGCTTGACCGGGACCCATCACGAGCAGTACTTC. Residues: CASSLTGTHHEQYF.

The chain carries TRBV29-1 and TRBJ2-1, with a weak D call TRBD1 (6 bases). Germline-derived CDR1 and CDR2 are SQVTM and ANQGSEA. Deletions cut 4 bases from V and 9 bases from J, with 19 bases between. CDR3 size: 14 residues. The CDR3 is CSVANRGRGGEQFF. Written as DNA, the CDR3 is TGCAGCGTTGCTAACCGGGGCCGAGGGGGTGAGCAGTTCTTC.

The chain couples TRBV5-1 to TRBJ2-1, with D hard to call. The CDR3 is 14 residues long. Trimming left V 7 bases short and J 8 bases short, with 19 bases between. Germline V CDR1 and CDR2: SGHRS, YFSETQ. DNA for the CDR3: TGCGCCAGCCGGTATTCGGACGAGTACTATGAGCAGTTCTTC. Protein sequence: CASRYSDEYYEQFF. Full variable domain (rest looked up from reference TRBV5-1 and TRBJ2-1): KAGVTQTPRYLIKTRGQQVTLSCSPISGHRSVSWYQQTPGQGLQFLFEYFSETQRNKGNFPGRFSGRQFSNSRSEMNVSTLELGDSALYLCASRYSDEYYEQFFGPGTRLTVL.

This chain links TRBV19 with TRBJ2-1, with D maybe TRBD1 (6 bases). Trimming stripped 3 bases from V and 5 bases from J, with 14 bases between. The CDR3 runs to 15 residues. Germline CDR1 reads LNHDA; CDR2 reads SQIVND (reference sequence). CDR3 protein: CASSMGGGGHNEQFF. CDR3 coding DNA: TGTGCCAGTAGTATGGGTGGGGGCGGCCACAATGAGCAGTTCTTC.

V usage is TRBV30 and J usage is TRBJ2-7; 7 bases line up with TRBD1. This CDR3 has 14 residues. Trimming removed 2 bases from V and 1 base from J; junction bases left unmatched: 5. Germline-derived CDR1 and CDR2 are GTSNPN and SVGIG (reference sequence). CDR3 sequence (DNA): TGTGCCTGGAGTCGTACGGGACAGTCCTACGAGCAGTACTTC. This sequence encodes CAWSRTGQSYEQYF.

The chain is built from TRBV30 and TRBJ1-5; tentatively, D is TRBD1 (5 bases). Germline V gene sequence: CDR1 GTSNPN, CDR2 SVGIG (reference sequence). This CDR3 comprises 14 residues. The V end lost 1 base, the J end lost 7 bases, and 14 bases lay between the germline ends. The chain's CDR3 is CAWSGRGDSQPQHF. CDR3 sequence (DNA): TGTGCCTGGAGTGGGAGGGGTGACAGCCAGCCCCAGCATTTT.

This clone turned up a few times. The chain uses TRBV4-1 and TRBJ1-2; 10 nucleotides align to TRBD1. Per the germline V gene, CDR1 is MGHRA and CDR2 is YSYEKL. The CDR3 has 16 residues. V dropped 4 bases and J dropped 7; count of bases not matched to a gene: 12. The CDR3 protein is CASSRLAPDRGIGYTF. The CDR3 region has the DNA TGCGCCAGCAGCCGGCTCGCCCCGGACAGGGGGATTGGCTACACCTTC.

The chain joins TRBV6-5 to TRBJ2-7; the match to TRBD2 covers 11 bases. J was trimmed by 1 base and V by 5 bases; bases with no gene match: 4. CDR1 and CDR2 (germline): MNHEY, SVGAGI. The length of the CDR3 is 15 residues. CDR3 sequence: CASSRGTSGSYEQYF. CDR3 coding DNA: TGTGCCAGCAGTCGCGGGACTAGCGGTTCCTACGAGCAGTACTTC.

The genes are TRBV7-2 and TRBJ2-7, with no clear D. V was pared by 11 bases and J by 1 base, with 9 bases between. Germline assignment: CDR1 SGHTA and CDR2 FQGNSA. This CDR3 is built from 11 residues. The CDR3 bases are TGTGCCGTGACAAGTTCCTACGAGCAGTACTTC. Its protein product is CAVTSSYEQYF.

V and J are TRBV25-1 and TRBJ2-5, with TRBD2 matching 7 bases. Trimming at V came to 1 base and at J to 6 bases, leaving 5 bases not matched to a gene. The germline V gene has CDR1 MGHDK and CDR2 SYGVNS. This CDR3 has 14 amino acids. The CDR3 DNA reads as TGTGCCAGCAGTGAATTGGGGGGGAAGAAGACCCAGTACTTC. As protein: CASSELGGKKTQYF.

In this sample, this clone turned up a few times. This chain connects TRBV7-3 to TRBJ2-3, with 7 positions matching TRBD1. This CDR3 contains 16 residues. V was clipped by 0 bases and J by 3 bases; unmatched bases: 6. CDR1 and CDR2 from the germline V gene are SGHTA and FQGTGA. The CDR3: CASSLTGGARTDTQYF. CDR3 in DNA: TGTGCCAGCAGCTTAACAGGGGGCGCGAGGACAGATACGCAGTATTTT.

The V gene is TRBV2, the J gene TRBJ2-3; no clear D. With 2 bases removed from V and 1 base from J, the gap between germline ends came to 16 bases. Germline CDR1 SNHLY, CDR2 FYNNEI. The CDR3 contains 17 residues. The CDR3 nucleotides are TGTGCCAGCAGTGAACCCGGTGGTATATCGGGCACAGATACGCAGTATTTT. This gives the protein CASSEPGGISGTDTQYF. Combining the CDR3 with reference TRBV2 and TRBJ2-3 gives the whole variable domain EPEVTQTPSHQVTQMGQEVILRCVPISNHLYFYWYRQILGQKVEFLVSFYNNEISEKSEIFDDQFSVERPDGSNFTLKIRSTKLEDSAMYFCASSEPGGISGTDTQYFGPGTRLTVL.

The chain employs TRBV5-1 and TRBJ2-7; TRBD2 matches at 8 bases. CDR1 SGHRS and CDR2 YFSETQ come from the germline V gene. This CDR3 region has 15 residues. J gave up 0 bases and V 4 bases, and 6 bases lay outside the gene matches. The CDR3 DNA reads as TGCGCCAGCAGCCCGCTAGCGGGTGACTCCTACGAGCAGTACTTC. Encoded protein: CASSPLAGDSYEQYF.

The gene calls are TRBV29-1 and TRBJ2-5; 11 nucleotides align to TRBD2. The trim removed 4 bases at V and 5 bases at J, leaving 6 bases unmatched. This CDR3 region has 14 residues. The germline gives CDR1 SQVTM, CDR2 ANQGSEA. CDR3 sequence (DNA): TGCAGCGTTGGTCGACTAGCGGGAATGGAGACCCAGTACTTC. Its protein product is CSVGRLAGMETQYF.

DNA of the CDR3: TGTGCCAGCAGTGAACGGGAAGGGATCAGTGAGACCCAGTACTTC. This codes for CASSEREGISETQYF. This rearrangement joins TRBV25-1 to TRBJ2-5; a weak D match, TRBD2 (5 bases). Germline CDR1 reads MGHDK; CDR2 reads SYGVNS. This CDR3 region has 15 residues. Deletions cut 2 bases from V and 5 bases from J, with 15 bases between.

The V call is TRBV30, the J call TRBJ2-7, with D perhaps TRBD1 or TRBD2 (6 bases each). Trimming cost V 4 bases and J 6 bases, with 22 bases left between them. The germline V gene encodes CDR1 GTSNPN and CDR2 SVGIG (reference sequence). The CDR3 totals 15 residues. Written as DNA, the CDR3 is TGTGCCTGGACCAAACAGGGAGGTGGGCTTTTCGAGCAGTACTTC. It yields the protein CAWTKQGGGLFEQYF.

This chain links TRBV19 with TRBJ2-3, with D unclear. Germline CDR1 LNHDA, CDR2 SQIVND (reference sequence). V was cut by 9 bases and J by 0 bases, with 10 bases left in between. The CDR3 extends over 13 amino acids. The CDR3 nucleotides read TGTGCCAGCCGCTCTGGGAGCACAGATACGCAGTATTTT. Its translation is CASRSGSTDTQYF.

This chain links TRBV4-1 with TRBJ2-5; D is unresolved. Between the trimmed V and J ends, which lost 4 bases and 2 bases, there was a span of 11 bases. The CDR3 consists of 14 residues. Per germline, CDR1 MGHRA and CDR2 YSYEKL. CDR3 sequence: CASSRTGGQETQYF. CDR3 coding DNA: TGCGCCAGCAGCCGTACCGGTGGGCAAGAGACCCAGTACTTC.

The chain links TRBV30 to TRBJ2-1; D gene unclear. The CDR3 totals 15 residues. The V gene lost 0 bases and the J gene lost 5 bases, with 14 bases spanning the gap. Germline assignment: CDR1 GTSNPN and CDR2 SVGIG (reference sequence). The CDR3 protein is CAWSVRLVFNNEQFF. For the CDR3, the DNA is TGTGCCTGGAGTGTACGTTTGGTGTTTAACAATGAGCAGTTCTTC.

The J gene is TRBJ2-6, the V gene TRBV7-2, with 9 nucleotides matching TRBD1. With V trimmed by 10 bases and J by 1 base, 11 bases remained unmatched. Germline CDR1 is SGHTA and CDR2 is FQGNSA. The length of the CDR3 is 17 residues. The CDR3 nucleotides are TGTGCCACCCGACCGGGACAGGGATTTTCTGGGGCCAACGTCCTGACTTTC. Protein product: CATRPGQGFSGANVLTF.

This clone was seen a few times. J is TRBJ2-7 and V is TRBV4-2, with D maybe TRBD1 (6 bases). The CDR3 runs to 15 residues. The germline CDR1 and CDR2 sequences are LGHNA and YNFKEQ. Trimming took 4 bases from V and 7 from J, leaving 20 bases between them. The CDR3 DNA is TGTGCCAGCAGCCCACGAGGGACACGGACTCTAGAGCAGTACTTC. Its translation is CASSPRGTRTLEQYF.

CDR3 nucleotides: TGTGCCTGGAGTTCCGGGACAGGGGTGTTCAATGAGCAGTTCTTC. Translation: CAWSSGTGVFNEQFF. This chain connects TRBV30 to TRBJ2-1; TRBD1 agrees at 10 bases. The CDR3 sequence is 15 residues long. Germline CDR1 and CDR2: GTSNPN and SVGIG (reference sequence). With V trimmed by 2 bases and J by 6 bases, 7 bases remained unmatched. Combining the CDR3 with reference TRBV30 and TRBJ2-1 gives the whole variable domain SQTIHQWPATLVQPVGSPLSLECTVEGTSNPNLYWYRQAAGRGLQLLFYSVGIGQISSEVPQNLSASRPQDRQFILSSKKLLLSDSGFYLCAWSSGTGVFNEQFFGPGTRLTVL.

This clone has just one count. This chain connects TRBV7-8 to TRBJ2-1; the D is unclear. The V end was cut by 6 bases, the J end by 6 bases, with 6 bases between. The CDR3 is made up of 11 amino acids. The germline gives CDR1 SGHVS, CDR2 FQNEAQ. The CDR3 sequence is CASRQINEQFF. The CDR3 region has the DNA TGTGCCAGCAGACAAATCAATGAGCAGTTCTTC.

This clone was picked up a small number of times. This rearrangement joins TRBV4-3 to TRBJ2-4; TRBD1 matches at 8 bases. Germline V gives CDR1 LGHNA, CDR2 YSLEER. V shed 4 bases, J shed 2 bases, and the junction held 10 bases outside the gene matches. The CDR3 spans 17 residues. CDR3 DNA sequence: TGCGCCAGCAGCCCCCGGACAGGGCAGAATACCAAAAACATTCAGTACTTC. Its translation: CASSPRTGQNTKNIQYF.

The gene calls are TRBV9 and TRBJ2-3, with 8 bases aligning to TRBD2. CDR3 length: 15 residues. The germline gives CDR1 SGDLS, CDR2 YYNGEE. Losses at the gene ends were 0 bases for V and 7 bases for J; bases not matched to a gene: 7. The CDR3 DNA reads TGTGCCAGCAGCGTAGCTTACGGGAGGGCGCATACGCAGTATTTT. Amino acid sequence: CASSVAYGRAHTQYF.